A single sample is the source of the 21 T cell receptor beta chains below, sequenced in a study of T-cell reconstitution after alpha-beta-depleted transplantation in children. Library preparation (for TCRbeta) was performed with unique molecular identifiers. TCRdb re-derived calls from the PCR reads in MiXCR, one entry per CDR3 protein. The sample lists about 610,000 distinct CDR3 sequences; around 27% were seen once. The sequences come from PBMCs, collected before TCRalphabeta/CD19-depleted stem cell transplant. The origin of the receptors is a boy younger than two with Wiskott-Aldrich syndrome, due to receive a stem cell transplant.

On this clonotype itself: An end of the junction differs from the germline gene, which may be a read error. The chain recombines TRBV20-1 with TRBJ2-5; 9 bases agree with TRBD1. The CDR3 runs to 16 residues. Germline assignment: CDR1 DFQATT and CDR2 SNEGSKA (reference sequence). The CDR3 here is CSVRDQGQGFQETQYF. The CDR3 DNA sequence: TGCAGTGTTAGAGATCAGGGACAGGGCTTCCAAGAGACCCAGTACTTC.

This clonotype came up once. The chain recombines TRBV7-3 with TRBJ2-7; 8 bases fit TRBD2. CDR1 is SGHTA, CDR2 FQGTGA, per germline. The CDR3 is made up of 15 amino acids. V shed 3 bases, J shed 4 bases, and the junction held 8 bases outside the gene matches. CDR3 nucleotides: TGTGCCAGCAGCTTCGGAGCGGGAGTGGGATACGAGCAGTACTTC. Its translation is CASSFGAGVGYEQYF.

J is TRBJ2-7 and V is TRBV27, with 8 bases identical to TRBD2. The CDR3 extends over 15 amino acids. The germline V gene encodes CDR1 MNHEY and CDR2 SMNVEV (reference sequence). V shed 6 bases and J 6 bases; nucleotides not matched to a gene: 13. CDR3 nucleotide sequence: TGTGCCAGCAGAAACCCCCGACTAGCGCAGTCCGAGCAGTACTTC. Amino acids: CASRNPRLAQSEQYF.

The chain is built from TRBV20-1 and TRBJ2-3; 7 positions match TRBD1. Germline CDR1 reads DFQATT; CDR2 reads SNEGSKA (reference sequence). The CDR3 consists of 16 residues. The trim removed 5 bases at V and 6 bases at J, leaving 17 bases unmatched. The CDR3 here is CSAPIWSDRAADTQYF. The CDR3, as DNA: TGCAGTGCTCCTATTTGGAGTGACAGGGCGGCGGATACGCAGTATTTT.

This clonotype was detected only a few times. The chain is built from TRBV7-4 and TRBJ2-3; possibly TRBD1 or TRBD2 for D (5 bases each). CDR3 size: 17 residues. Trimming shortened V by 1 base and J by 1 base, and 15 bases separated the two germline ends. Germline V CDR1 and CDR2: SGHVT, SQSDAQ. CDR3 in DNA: TGTGCCAGCAGCTTAGTAGGGACGGGACGCCGCACAGATACGCAGTATTTT. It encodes CASSLVGTGRRTDTQYF.

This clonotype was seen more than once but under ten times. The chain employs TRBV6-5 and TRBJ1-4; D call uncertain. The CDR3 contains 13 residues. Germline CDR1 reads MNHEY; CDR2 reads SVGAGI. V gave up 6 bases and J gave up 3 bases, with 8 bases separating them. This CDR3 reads CASRYQANEKLFF. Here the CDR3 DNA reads TGTGCCAGCAGGTACCAGGCTAATGAAAAACTGTTTTTT.

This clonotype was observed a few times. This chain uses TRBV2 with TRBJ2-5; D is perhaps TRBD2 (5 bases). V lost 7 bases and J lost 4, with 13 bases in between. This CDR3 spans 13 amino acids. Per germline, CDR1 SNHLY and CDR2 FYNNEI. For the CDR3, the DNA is TGTGCCAGCAAAACTGGGAGAGGAGAGACCCAGTACTTC. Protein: CASKTGRGETQYF.

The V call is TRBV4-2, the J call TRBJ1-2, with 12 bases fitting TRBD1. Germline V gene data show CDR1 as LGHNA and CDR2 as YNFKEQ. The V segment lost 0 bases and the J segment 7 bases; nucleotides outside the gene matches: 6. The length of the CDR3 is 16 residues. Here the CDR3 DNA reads TGTGCCAGCAGCCAAGATCTATGGGACAGGGGGCCTGGCTACACCTTC. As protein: CASSQDLWDRGPGYTF.

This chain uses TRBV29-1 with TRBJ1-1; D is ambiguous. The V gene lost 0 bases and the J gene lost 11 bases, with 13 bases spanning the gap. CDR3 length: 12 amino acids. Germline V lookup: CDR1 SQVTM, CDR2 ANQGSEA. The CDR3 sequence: CSVEEGRERAFF. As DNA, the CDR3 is TGCAGCGTTGAAGAAGGGAGGGAAAGGGCTTTCTTT. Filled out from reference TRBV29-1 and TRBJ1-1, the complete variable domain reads SAVISQKPSRDICQRGTSLTIQCQVDSQVTMMFWYRQQPGQSLTLIATANQGSEATYESGFVIDKFPISRPNLTFSTLTVSNMSPEDSSIYLCSVEEGRERAFFGQGTRLTVV.

The CDR3, as DNA: TGTGCCAGCAGCCCCAAACCTGGTTGGGCAGATACGCAGTATTTT. Translating gives CASSPKPGWADTQYF. The chain recombines TRBV3-1 with TRBJ2-3; D is unresolved. V lost 4 bases to trimming and J lost 4 bases, with 15 bases between them. This CDR3 comprises 15 residues. Germline V lookup: CDR1 LGHDT, CDR2 YNNKEL (reference sequence).

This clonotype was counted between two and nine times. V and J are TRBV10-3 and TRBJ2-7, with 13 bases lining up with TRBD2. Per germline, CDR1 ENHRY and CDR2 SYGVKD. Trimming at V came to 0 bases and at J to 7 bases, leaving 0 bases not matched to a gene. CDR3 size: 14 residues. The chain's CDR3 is CAISESTSGGEQYF. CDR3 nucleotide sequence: TGTGCCATCAGTGAGTCGACTAGCGGGGGGGAGCAGTACTTC.

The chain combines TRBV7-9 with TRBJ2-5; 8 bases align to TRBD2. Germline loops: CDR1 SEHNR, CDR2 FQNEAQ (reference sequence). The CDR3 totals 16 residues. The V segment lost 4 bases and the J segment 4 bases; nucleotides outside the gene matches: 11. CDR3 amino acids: CASSSALSGRGETQYF. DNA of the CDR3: TGTGCCAGCAGCTCCGCCCTCAGCGGGAGAGGAGAGACCCAGTACTTC.

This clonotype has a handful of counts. The CDR3 is CASSLGGRERSYNEQFF. The CDR3 nucleotides are TGTGCCAGCAGCTTAGGCGGGCGGGAGAGGTCCTACAATGAGCAGTTCTTC. The chain has TRBV7-2 and TRBJ2-1, with 7 bases fitting TRBD2. The germline CDR1 and CDR2 sequences are SGHTA and FQGNSA. The trim removed 1 base at V and 1 base at J, leaving 7 bases unmatched. The CDR3 spans 17 residues.

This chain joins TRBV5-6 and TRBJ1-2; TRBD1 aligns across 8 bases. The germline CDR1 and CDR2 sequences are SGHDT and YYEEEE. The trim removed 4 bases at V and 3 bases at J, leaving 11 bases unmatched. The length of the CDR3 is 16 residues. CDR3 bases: TGTGCCAGCAGCCTAGTAGGACAGGGAGGCTACTATGGCTACACCTTC. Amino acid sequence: CASSLVGQGGYYGYTF.

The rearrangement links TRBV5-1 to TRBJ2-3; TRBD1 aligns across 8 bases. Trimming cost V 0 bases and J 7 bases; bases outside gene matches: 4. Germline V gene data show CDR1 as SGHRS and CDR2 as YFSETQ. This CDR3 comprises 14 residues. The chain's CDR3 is CASSLAGQGHTQYF. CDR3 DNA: TGCGCCAGCAGCTTGGCCGGACAGGGCCATACGCAGTATTTT.

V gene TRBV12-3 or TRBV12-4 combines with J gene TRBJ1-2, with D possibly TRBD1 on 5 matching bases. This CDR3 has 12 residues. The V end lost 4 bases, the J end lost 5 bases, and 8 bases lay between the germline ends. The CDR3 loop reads CASSWGGYGYTF. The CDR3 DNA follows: TGTGCCAGCAGTTGGGGGGGATATGGCTACACCTTC.

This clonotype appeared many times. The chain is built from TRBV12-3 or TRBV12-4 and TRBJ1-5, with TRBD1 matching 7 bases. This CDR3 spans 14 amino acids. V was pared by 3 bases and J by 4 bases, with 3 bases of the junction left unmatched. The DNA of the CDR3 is TGTGCCAGCAGTTTCGGACAGGTTAATCAGCCCCAGCATTTT. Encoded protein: CASSFGQVNQPQHF.

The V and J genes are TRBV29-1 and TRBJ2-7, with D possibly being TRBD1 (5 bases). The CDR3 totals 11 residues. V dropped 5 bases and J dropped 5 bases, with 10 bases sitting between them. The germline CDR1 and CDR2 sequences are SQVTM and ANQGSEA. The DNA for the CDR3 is TGCAGCGTTAGCAGGGCTGACGAGCAGTACTTC. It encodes CSVSRADEQYF.

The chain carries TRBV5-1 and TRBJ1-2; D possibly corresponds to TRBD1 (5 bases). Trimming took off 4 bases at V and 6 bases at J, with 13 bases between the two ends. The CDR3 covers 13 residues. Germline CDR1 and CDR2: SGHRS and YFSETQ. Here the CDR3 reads CASSTDGGDGYTF. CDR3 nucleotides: TGCGCCAGCAGCACGGACGGGGGGGATGGCTACACCTTC. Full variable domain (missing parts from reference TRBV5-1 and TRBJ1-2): KAGVTQTPRYLIKTRGQQVTLSCSPISGHRSVSWYQQTPGQGLQFLFEYFSETQRNKGNFPGRFSGRQFSNSRSEMNVSTLELGDSALYLCASSTDGGDGYTFGSGTRLTVV.

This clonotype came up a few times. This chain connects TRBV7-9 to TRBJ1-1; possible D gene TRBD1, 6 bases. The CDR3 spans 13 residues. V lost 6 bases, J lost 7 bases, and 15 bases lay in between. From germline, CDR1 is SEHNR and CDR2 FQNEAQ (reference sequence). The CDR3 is CASSSTSTGEAFF. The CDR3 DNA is TGTGCCAGCAGTTCAACCTCGACAGGTGAAGCTTTCTTT.

For the CDR3, the DNA is TGTGCCAGCAGCTTGGGAGGGCCGGGAATGAACACTGAAGCTTTCTTT. Its protein product is CASSLGGPGMNTEAFF. This chain uses TRBV11-2 with TRBJ1-1; D is uncertain. The V end was cut by 3 bases, the J end by 0 bases, with 14 bases between. This CDR3 has 16 residues. Looked up from germline, CDR1 is SGHAT and CDR2 is FQNNGV.